This is a list of T cell receptor beta chains from one sample in a study of T cells in Graves' hyperthyroidism and ophthalmopathy. TCRdb recomputed calls from the multiplex PCR reads with MiXCR, one row per CDR3 protein. The table includes 500,000 or so distinct CDR3 sequences, over 15% detected once. Material: blood. The receptors shown here come from a woman aged 18-35 years with Graves' ophthalmopathy. The CDR3 runs from the conserved cysteine through the conserved F or W. D genes are given only for firm matches. A row's size may be missing; if present it is once, few, many or a size class.

v_gene	d_gene	abundance	len	j_gene	CDR3nt	CDR3aa
TRBV30	TRBD2	-	16	TRBJ2-3	TGTGCCTGGAGCGAGGGACTAGCGGGGGGGCCTGGTACGCAGTATTTT	CAWSEGLAGGPGTQYF
TRBV28	-	few	14	TRBJ1-4	TGTGCCAGCAGTCCTCCTGGAGGCCATGAAAAACTGTTTTTT	CASSPPGGHEKLFF
TRBV5-1	TRBD2	few	15	TRBJ2-3	TGCGCCAGCAGAGGACTAGCGGGGCCCCCAGATACGCAGTATTTT	CASRGLAGPPDTQYF
TRBV15	-	-	11	TRBJ1-3	TGTGCCACCGGCTCTGGAAACACCATATATTTT	CATGSGNTIYF
TRBV4-1	TRBD1	-	14	TRBJ1-1	TGCGCCAGCAGCCTCCCGGACAGGTACACTGAAGCTTTCTTT	CASSLPDRYTEAFF
TRBV11-2	-	-	15	TRBJ2-1	TGTGCCAGCAGCTTAGCGGGCAGGGCCATGGATGAGCAGTTCTTC	CASSLAGRAMDEQFF
TRBV6-2/TRBV6-3	TRBD1	many	15	TRBJ2-1	TGTGCCAGCAGTTACGGACAGGGGTCCATCAATGAGCAGTTCTTC	CASSYGQGSINEQFF
TRBV5-5	TRBD2	-	15	TRBJ2-1	TGTGCCAGCAGCGTAGGGAGCGGGAGTGCCAATGAGCAGTTCTTC	CASSVGSGSANEQFF
TRBV29-1	-	-	11	TRBJ1-1	TGCAGCGTTTCGGAGGGTAGGGTAGCTTTCTTT	CSVSEGRVAFF
TRBV4-1	-	-	13	TRBJ2-1	TGCGCCAGCAGCCAACTGACTAGCAATGAGCAGTTCTTC	CASSQLTSNEQFF
TRBV28	TRBD2	-	13	TRBJ2-1	TGTGCCAGCACCACGACTAGCGGGAGGGCCTACTTCTTC	CASTTTSGRAYFF
TRBV30	-	many	13	TRBJ2-7	TGTGCCTGGAGTGGGGACACCTACTACGAGCAGTACTTC	CAWSGDTYYEQYF
TRBV6-2/TRBV6-3	TRBD2	many	16	TRBJ2-1	TGTGCCAGCGGGTCTCTCGGACTAGCGGGAGGAGATGAGCAGTTCTTC	CASGSLGLAGGDEQFF
TRBV3-1	-	-	16	TRBJ2-1	TGTGCCAGCAGCCAAGATCTGGGGGGAGATTACAATGAGCAGTTCTTC	CASSQDLGGDYNEQFF
TRBV20-1	-	-	15	TRBJ1-3	TGCAGTGCTAGAGATAACAGGGTAGTTGGAAACACCATATATTTT	CSARDNRVVGNTIYF
TRBV5-6	TRBD1	few	14	TRBJ2-5	TGTGCCAGCAACGAAAGGACAGGGCCACGGACCCAGTACTTC	CASNERTGPRTQYF
TRBV20-1	-	few	12	TRBJ2-2	TGCAGTGCTCAGGATAACACCGGGGAGCTGTTTTTT	CSAQDNTGELFF
TRBV28	TRBD2	many	16	TRBJ2-1	TGTGCCAGCAGTTTATTAGGCGGGGGCTCCTACAATGAGCAGTTCTTC	CASSLLGGGSYNEQFF
TRBV5-1	-	few	15	TRBJ1-4	TGCGCCAGCAGCTCCTCAACCCTCGGGTATGAAAAACTGTTTTTT	CASSSSTLGYEKLFF
TRBV12-3/TRBV12-4	-	many	14	TRBJ2-6	TGTGCCAGCAGTTTACGCTCTGGGGCCAACGTCCTGACTTTC	CASSLRSGANVLTF
TRBV10-1	-	-	17	TRBJ1-3	TGCGCCAGCAAAGCTGTCTCTCAGACGAGCTCTGGAAACACCATATATTTT	CASKAVSQTSSGNTIYF
TRBV5-1	TRBD1	many	15	TRBJ1-5	TGCGCCAGCAGCTTATCGACAGGGCAAAATCAGCCCCAGCATTTT	CASSLSTGQNQPQHF
TRBV20-1	TRBD2	many	15	TRBJ2-7	TGCAGTGCTGACCCCCTAGCGGGTGGGTCCTACGAGCAGTACTTC	CSADPLAGGSYEQYF
TRBV7-9	-	few	15	TRBJ1-6	TGTGCCAGCAGCTTAGTGGCAGGGCCTAATTCACCCCTCCACTTT	CASSLVAGPNSPLHF
TRBV10-3	TRBD1	few	14	TRBJ1-1	TGTGCCATAGGAGACAGGGGATTCTTCACTGAAGCTTTCTTT	CAIGDRGFFTEAFF
TRBV30	-	many	15	TRBJ2-5	TGTGCCTGGAGTGCCCTCGGTCAGGGAAAGGAGACCCAGTACTTC	CAWSALGQGKETQYF
TRBV5-1	-	few	15	TRBJ2-5	TGCGCCAGCAGCCCCCAATCATCCCAGGGAAAGACCCAGTACTTC	CASSPQSSQGKTQYF
TRBV6-4	-	few	15	TRBJ2-3	TGTGCCAGCAGTGACTCGATGGCAAGCACAGATACGCAGTATTTT	CASSDSMASTDTQYF
TRBV28	-	many	11	TRBJ1-1	TGTGCCAGCAGATCCGGGACTGAAGCTTTCTTT	CASRSGTEAFF
TRBV20-1	TRBD2	many	12	TRBJ2-1	TGCAGTGCGTCCAGCGGGAGCAGTGAGCAGTTCTTC	CSASSGSSEQFF
TRBV19	-	-	12	TRBJ1-5	TGTGCGAGTCAGGATAGCAATCAGCCCCAGCATTTT	CASQDSNQPQHF
TRBV25-1	-	-	14	TRBJ1-6	TGTGCCAGCAGTGTCTCCGGGGGCCTTAGGGCCCTCCACTTT	CASSVSGGLRALHF
TRBV29-1	-	-	13	TRBJ1-2	TGCAGCGTTGAATTGGCAGATAACTATGGCTACACCTTC	CSVELADNYGYTF
TRBV6-1	TRBD1	few	13	TRBJ1-4	TGTGCCAGCCACCGGGACAGTAATGAAAAACTGTTTTTT	CASHRDSNEKLFF
TRBV28	-	many	15	TRBJ1-5	TGTGCCAGCAGTCAAAATAGCCAGGTTAATCAGCCCCAGCATTTT	CASSQNSQVNQPQHF
TRBV7-8	TRBD2	many	15	TRBJ2-3	TGTGCCAGCAGCTTAGGGACTAGCCACGGCTATACGCAGTATTTT	CASSLGTSHGYTQYF
TRBV6-2/TRBV6-3	-	many	14	TRBJ2-1	TGTGCCAGCAGTTTTTCGGGTCCCTACAATGAGCAGTTCTTC	CASSFSGPYNEQFF
TRBV27	TRBD1	many	13	TRBJ2-7	TGTGCCAGCAGCCGGAGGACAGGGGGGGAGCAGTACTTC	CASSRRTGGEQYF
TRBV13	TRBD2	many	15	TRBJ2-3	TGTGCCAGCAGCCCGCGACTAGCGGACACAGATACGCAGTATTTT	CASSPRLADTDTQYF